What follows is one T cell receptor (beta chain) and its context. The record originates from a study of blood T cell repertoires in COVID-19. Study details: Acute and convalescent COVID-19 specimens originated in the United States, Italy and Spain.

Clones were sequenced by immunoSEQ multiplex PCR, and TCRdb holds only the in-frame ones, with some missing. This table has roughly 400,000 clones, about 88% appearing once. The CDR3 runs 15 residues. Germline-derived CDR1 and CDR2 are SGHTA and FQGNSA. The V end lost 5 bases, the J end lost 6 bases, and 19 bases lay between the germline ends. The TCR comes from a woman aged 18 to 35 who had been exposed to COVID-19. This chain links TRBV7-2 with TRBJ1-2; D is possibly TRBD1 (5 bases). Sequencing was done on a sample of PBMCs or T cells enriched from blood (not recorded which). DNA for the CDR3: TGTGCCAGCAGCCCGCTCCCAACAGGCCTGGATGGCTACACCTTC. This codes for CASSPLPTGLDGYTF.